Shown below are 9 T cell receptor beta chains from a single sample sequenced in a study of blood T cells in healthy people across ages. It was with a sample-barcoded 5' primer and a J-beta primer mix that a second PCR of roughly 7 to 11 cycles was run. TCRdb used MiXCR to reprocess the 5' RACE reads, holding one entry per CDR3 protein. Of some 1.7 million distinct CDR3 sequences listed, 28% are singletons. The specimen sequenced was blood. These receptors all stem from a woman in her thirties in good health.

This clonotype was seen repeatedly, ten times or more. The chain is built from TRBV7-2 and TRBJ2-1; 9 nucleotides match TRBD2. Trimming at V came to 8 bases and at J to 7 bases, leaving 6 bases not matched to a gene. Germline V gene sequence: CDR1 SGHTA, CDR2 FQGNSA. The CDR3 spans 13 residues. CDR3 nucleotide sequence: TGTGCCAGCGGAGGGACTAGCATTAATGAGCAGTTCTTC. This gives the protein CASGGTSINEQFF.

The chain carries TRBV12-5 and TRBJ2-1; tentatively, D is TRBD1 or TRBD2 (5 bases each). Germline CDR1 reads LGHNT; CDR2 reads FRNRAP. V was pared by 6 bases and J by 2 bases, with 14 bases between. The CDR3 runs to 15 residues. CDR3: CASGHGTATYNEQFF. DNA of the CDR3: TGTGCTAGTGGCCACGGGACGGCTACCTACAATGAGCAGTTCTTC.

As DNA, the CDR3 is TGTGCCAGCGGCCCCGGGACTTTCACAGATACGCAGTATTTT. Translating gives CASGPGTFTDTQYF. The chain is built from TRBV6-5 and TRBJ2-3; D is perhaps TRBD2 (6 bases). Trimming left V 8 bases short and J 2 bases short, with 14 bases between. Per germline, CDR1 MNHEY and CDR2 SVGAGI. CDR3 length: 14 residues.

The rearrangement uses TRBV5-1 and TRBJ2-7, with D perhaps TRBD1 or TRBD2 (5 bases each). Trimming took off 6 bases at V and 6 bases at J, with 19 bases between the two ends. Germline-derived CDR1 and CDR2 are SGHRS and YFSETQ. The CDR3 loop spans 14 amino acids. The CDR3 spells CASNPGTSPSEQYF. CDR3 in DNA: TGCGCCAGCAATCCCGGGACGTCTCCTTCCGAGCAGTACTTC.

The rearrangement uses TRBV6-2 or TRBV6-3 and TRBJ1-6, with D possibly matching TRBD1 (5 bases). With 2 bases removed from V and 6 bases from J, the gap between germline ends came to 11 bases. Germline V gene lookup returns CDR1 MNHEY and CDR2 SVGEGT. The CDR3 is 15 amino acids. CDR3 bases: TGTGCCAGCAGTTACAGGGGACCCCTTAATTCACCCCTCCACTTT. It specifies CASSYRGPLNSPLHF.

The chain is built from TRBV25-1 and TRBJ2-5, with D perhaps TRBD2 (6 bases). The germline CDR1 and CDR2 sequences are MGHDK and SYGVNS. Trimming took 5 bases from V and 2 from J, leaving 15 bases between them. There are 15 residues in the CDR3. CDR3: CASSQGLYNQETQYF. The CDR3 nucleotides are TGTGCCAGCAGTCAGGGACTCTACAATCAAGAGACCCAGTACTTC.

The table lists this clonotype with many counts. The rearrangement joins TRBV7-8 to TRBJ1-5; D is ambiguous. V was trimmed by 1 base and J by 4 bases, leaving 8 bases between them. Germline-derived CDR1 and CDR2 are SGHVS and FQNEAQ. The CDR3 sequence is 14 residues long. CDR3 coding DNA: TGTGCCAGCAGCTTAGGAGTAGGGAATCAGCCCCAGCATTTT. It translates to CASSLGVGNQPQHF.

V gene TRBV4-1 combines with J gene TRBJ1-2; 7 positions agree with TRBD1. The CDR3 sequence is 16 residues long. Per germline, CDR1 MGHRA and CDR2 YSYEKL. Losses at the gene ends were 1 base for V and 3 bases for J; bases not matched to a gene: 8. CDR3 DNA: TGCGCCAGCAGCCAAGCGGGACAGACCCTCGACTATGGCTACACCTTC. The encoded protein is CASSQAGQTLDYGYTF.

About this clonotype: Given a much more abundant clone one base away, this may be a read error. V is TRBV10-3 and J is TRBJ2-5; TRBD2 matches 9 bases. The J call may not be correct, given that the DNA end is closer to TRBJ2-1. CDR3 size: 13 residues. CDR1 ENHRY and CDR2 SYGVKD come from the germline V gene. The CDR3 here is CATLAGEEETQFF. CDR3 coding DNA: TGTGCCACCTTAGCGGGAGAGGAAGAGACCCAGTTCTTC.